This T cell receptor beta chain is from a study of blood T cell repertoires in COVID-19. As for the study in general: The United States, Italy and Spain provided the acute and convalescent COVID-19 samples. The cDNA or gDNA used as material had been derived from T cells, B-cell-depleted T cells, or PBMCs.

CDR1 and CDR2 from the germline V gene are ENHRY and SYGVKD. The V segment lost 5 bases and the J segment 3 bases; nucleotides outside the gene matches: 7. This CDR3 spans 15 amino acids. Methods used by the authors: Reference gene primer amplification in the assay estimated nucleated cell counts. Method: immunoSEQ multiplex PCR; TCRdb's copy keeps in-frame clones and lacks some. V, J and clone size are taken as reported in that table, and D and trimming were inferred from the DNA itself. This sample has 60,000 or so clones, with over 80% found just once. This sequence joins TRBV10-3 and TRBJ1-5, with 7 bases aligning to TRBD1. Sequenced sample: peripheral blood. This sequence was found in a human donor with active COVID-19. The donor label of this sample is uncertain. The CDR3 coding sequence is TGTGCCATCAGTCTGGGGACAGCTAACAATCAGCCCCAGCATTTT. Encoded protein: CAISLGTANNQPQHF.